The 9 T cell receptor beta chains presented below share a single source sample, sequenced in a study of blood T cell repertoires in COVID-19. Sequencing used immunoSEQ multiplex PCR; TCRdb keeps in-frame clones, though not all of them. Of about 280,000 clones listed, 85% are singletons. Material: peripheral blood. The source is a human donor in a cohort sampled during active COVID-19.

This rearrangement joins TRBV3-1 (or the pseudogene TRBV3-2) to TRBJ1-2; 7 nucleotides match TRBD1. Germline values: CDR1 LGHDT, CDR2 YNNKEL (reference sequence). The V and J ends lost 0 bases and 4 bases, in that order; junction bases with no gene match: 5. This CDR3 has 15 residues. This CDR3 reads CASSQEDRVTYGYTF. The CDR3, as DNA: TGTGCCAGCAGCCAAGAAGACAGGGTAACCTATGGCTACACCTTC.

The chain carries TRBV5-1 and TRBJ2-1; a possible D gene is TRBD2 (6 bases). The CDR3 sequence is 17 residues long. Germline CDR1 SGHRS, CDR2 YFSETQ. Trimming stripped 4 bases from V and 0 bases from J, with 17 bases between. The CDR3 sequence: CASSQPSGPPSYNEQFF. Here the CDR3 DNA reads TGCGCCAGCAGCCAACCAAGCGGGCCCCCCTCCTACAATGAGCAGTTCTTC.

The chain links TRBV7-9 to TRBJ2-1, with TRBD2 matching over 13 bases. J was trimmed by 0 bases and V by 2 bases; bases with no gene match: 4. CDR3 length: 18 amino acids. Germline CDR1 SEHNR, CDR2 FQNEAQ (reference sequence). The CDR3 spells CASSLSGLAGSSYNEQFF. The CDR3 DNA is TGTGCCAGCAGCTTATCGGGACTAGCGGGAAGCTCCTACAATGAGCAGTTCTTC.

The chain is built from TRBV5-1 and TRBJ1-5; TRBD1 agrees at 10 bases. V shed 0 bases and J 4 bases; nucleotides not matched to a gene: 7. The CDR3 extends over 17 amino acids. CDR1 is SGHRS and CDR2 is YFSETQ in the germline V gene. CDR3 sequence (DNA): TGCGCCAGCAGCTTGGTAGCCCAGGACAGGGGGAATCAGCCCCAGCATTTT. This codes for CASSLVAQDRGNQPQHF. The full variable domain, with the rest looked up from reference TRBV5-1 and TRBJ1-5, is KAGVTQTPRYLIKTRGQQVTLSCSPISGHRSVSWYQQTPGQGLQFLFEYFSETQRNKGNFPGRFSGRQFSNSRSEMNVSTLELGDSALYLCASSLVAQDRGNQPQHFGDGTRLSIL.

The chain uses TRBV28 and TRBJ2-5; no definite D call. V lost 8 bases and J 5 bases, leaving 18 bases between the germline ends. The CDR3 spans 14 residues. Per germline, CDR1 MDHEN and CDR2 SYDVKM. As DNA, the CDR3 is TGTGCCAGCTCCTCCGTCGCGGTCTTCGAGACCCAGTACTTC. Its protein is CASSSVAVFETQYF.

The chain carries TRBV3-1 (or the pseudogene TRBV3-2) and TRBJ2-7; D perhaps matches TRBD2 (7 bases). The CDR3 is 15 amino acids. With 1 base removed from V and 3 bases from J, the gap between germline ends came to 13 bases. CDR1 is LGHDT and CDR2 is YNNKEL in the germline V gene (reference sequence). CDR3: CASSQAWGGGYEQYF. In DNA form, the CDR3 reads TGTGCCAGCAGCCAAGCATGGGGAGGGGGCTACGAGCAGTACTTC.

The chain employs TRBV27 and TRBJ2-6; D is ambiguous. The germline CDR1 and CDR2 sequences are MNHEY and SMNVEV (reference sequence). With 7 bases removed from V and 4 bases from J, the gap between germline ends came to 11 bases. The length of the CDR3 is 14 residues. CDR3 region: CASTRVLGANVLTF. The CDR3 nucleotides are TGTGCCAGCACCCGTGTTCTCGGGGCCAACGTCCTGACTTTC.

This clone appeared a single time. This rearrangement joins TRBV4-2 to TRBJ2-7; 7 nucleotides align to TRBD2. Trimming cost V 0 bases and J 3 bases; bases outside gene matches: 5. The germline CDR1 and CDR2 sequences are LGHNA and YNFKEQ. The CDR3 runs to 15 residues. CDR3 DNA: TGTGCCAGCAGCCAAGAGTACGGACTAGACTACGAGCAGTACTTC. Residues: CASSQEYGLDYEQYF.

The rearrangement links TRBV19 to TRBJ2-2, with D perhaps TRBD1 (7 bases). CDR1 LNHDA and CDR2 SQIVND come from the germline V gene (reference sequence). Trimming pared 3 bases from V and 6 bases from J, leaving 20 bases between. This CDR3 is built from 17 residues. The CDR3 DNA reads as TGTGCCAGTAGTATGCGCGGGGCCAGACAGGGAGCCGGGGAGCTGTTTTTT. Encoded protein: CASSMRGARQGAGELFF.